The next 24 T cell receptor beta chains were all read from a single sample in a study of blood T cell repertoires in COVID-19 (dated by TCRdb to between 2020 and 2021). Library construction relied on the immunoSEQ multiplex PCR assay. TCRdb re-hosts the immuneACCESS table, in-frame sequences only. Its copies lack some clones; in the studies checked, an unresolved V gene accounts for under half of them, and the cause for the rest is not known. The sample table holds 430,000 or so clones, of which 70% to 90% were seen once. Together, the top ten hold approximately 1.8% of the sample. Sequencing used PBMCs or T cells enriched from blood (not recorded which). These receptor sequences come from a woman aged 40 to 50 who had recovered from COVID-19.

The V gene is TRBV4-3, the J gene TRBJ2-3; D possibly corresponds to TRBD2 (5 bases). CDR3 length equals 16 residues. Per germline, CDR1 LGHNA and CDR2 YSLEER. V was pared by 4 bases and J by 0 bases, with 14 bases between. CDR3 residues: CASSPTLGVSTDTQYF. Here the CDR3 DNA reads TGCGCCAGCAGCCCCACACTCGGGGTGAGCACAGATACGCAGTATTTT.

This clone was seen just once. V usage is TRBV5-6 and J usage is TRBJ2-5; 7 bases are shared with TRBD1. V dropped 5 bases and J dropped 5; count of bases not matched to a gene: 9. The CDR3 length is 14 residues. Germline CDR1 SGHDT, CDR2 YYEEEE. CDR3 nucleotide sequence: TGTGCCAGCAGGAAACAGGGGAGCGGCGAGACCCAGTACTTC. Translation gives CASRKQGSGETQYF.

This clone was recorded once. The rearrangement uses TRBV6-5 and TRBJ1-3; 11 positions match TRBD1. Germline assignment: CDR1 MNHEY and CDR2 SVGAGI. This CDR3 comprises 15 residues. The V and J ends lost 6 bases and 2 bases, in that order; junction bases with no gene match: 3. The CDR3 spells CASRAGQGAGNTIYF. CDR3 DNA sequence: TGTGCCAGCAGGGCGGGACAGGGGGCTGGAAACACCATATATTTT.

With respect to this clone: Its ends do not fully match the called genes, so a read error is possible. The J gene is TRBJ1-2, the V gene TRBV11-2; a possible D gene is TRBD1 (5 bases). Germline V lookup: CDR1 SGHAT, CDR2 FQNNGV. The CDR3 totals 16 residues. The CDR3 nucleotides are TGTGCCAGCAGCCTAGAGCCCTCGGGGGGTGGCTATGGCTACACCTTC. It codes for CASSLEPSGGGYGYTF.

This chain connects TRBV5-1 to TRBJ1-1; possibly TRBD1 for D (5 bases). The CDR3 totals 15 residues. Germline loops: CDR1 SGHRS, CDR2 YFSETQ. Trimming stripped 0 bases from V and 3 bases from J, with 12 bases between. CDR3: CASSLGRGAYTEAFF. CDR3 nucleotide sequence: TGCGCCAGCAGCTTGGGGAGGGGCGCGTACACTGAAGCTTTCTTT.

This chain connects TRBV6-5 to TRBJ1-2; weak D call: TRBD1 (5 bases). Germline V gene lookup returns CDR1 MNHEY and CDR2 SVGAGI. The V and J ends lost 7 bases and 6 bases respectively, with 18 bases between them. This CDR3 has 14 residues. The CDR3 DNA sequence: TGTGCCAGCATTTCGGGTCCAGGGATTGATGGCTACACCTTC. As protein: CASISGPGIDGYTF.

V and J are TRBV19 and TRBJ1-4, with 8 bases fitting TRBD1. After removal of 6 bases from V and 0 bases from J, the junction contained 6 bases not matched to a gene. The germline V gene encodes CDR1 LNHDA and CDR2 SQIVND (reference sequence). This CDR3 is built from 16 residues. The CDR3 loop is CASSAGQGPTNEKLFF. CDR3 nucleotides: TGTGCCAGTAGCGCCGGACAGGGTCCAACTAATGAAAAACTGTTTTTT.

This clone was counted between two and nine times. The rearrangement uses TRBV9 and TRBJ2-7; D gene uncertain. This CDR3 is 12 amino acids long. The V and J ends lost 0 bases and 3 bases respectively, with 4 bases between them. The germline CDR1 and CDR2 sequences are SGDLS and YYNGEE. The CDR3 DNA reads as TGTGCCAGCAGCGTAGACGGCTACGAGCAGTACTTC. The encoded protein is CASSVDGYEQYF.

The chain couples TRBV5-4 to TRBJ1-2; D remains unclear. The CDR3 loop spans 15 amino acids. V was trimmed by 7 bases and J by 3 bases, leaving 19 bases between them. The V gene's germline CDR1 is SGHNT and CDR2 YYREEE (reference sequence). The CDR3 region has the DNA TGTGCCAGCTCCTCCCAACGGCAGGCCCACTATGGCTACACCTTC. This codes for CASSSQRQAHYGYTF.

This sequence joins TRBV12-5 and TRBJ1-4; D remains unclear. V was shortened by 5 bases and J by 7 bases, with 8 bases between the two germline ends. CDR3 length: 12 amino acids. Looked up from germline, CDR1 is LGHNT and CDR2 is FRNRAP. DNA of the CDR3: TGTGCTAGTGGTATATCGAGTGAAAAACTGTTTTTT. It is translated as CASGISSEKLFF.

CDR3 nucleotides: TGTGCCAGCAGTGAAGCGGGACAGGGGTCCCACCTCTATGGCTACACCTTC. Translated, it gives CASSEAGQGSHLYGYTF. The genes are TRBV2 and TRBJ1-2; 10 bases match TRBD1. With 0 bases clipped from V and 4 bases from J, the junction kept 8 bases outside the gene matches. The CDR3 has 17 residues. Germline values: CDR1 SNHLY, CDR2 FYNNEI. Full variable domain (rest looked up from reference TRBV2 and TRBJ1-2): EPEVTQTPSHQVTQMGQEVILRCVPISNHLYFYWYRQILGQKVEFLVSFYNNEISEKSEIFDDQFSVERPDGSNFTLKIRSTKLEDSAMYFCASSEAGQGSHLYGYTFGSGTRLTVV.

This clone was detected only once. V is TRBV2 and J is TRBJ2-7, with D possibly matching TRBD2 (7 bases). The germline V gene has CDR1 SNHLY and CDR2 FYNNEI. V was clipped by 6 bases and J by 6 bases, with 21 bases between them. This CDR3 is 15 amino acids long. CDR3 region: CASSLESRGGGEQYF. Written as DNA, the CDR3 is TGTGCCAGCAGCCTCGAATCACGGGGAGGGGGCGAGCAGTACTTC.

V and J are TRBV4-1 and TRBJ1-2; D gene unclear. This CDR3 is 16 amino acids long. V lost 1 base, J lost 5 bases, and 17 bases lay in between. Germline CDR1 is MGHRA and CDR2 is YSYEKL. The CDR3 sequence is CASSQGGPGRFYGYTF. CDR3 sequence (DNA): TGCGCCAGCAGCCAAGGTGGCCCCGGGAGGTTTTATGGCTACACCTTC.

This chain links TRBV13 with TRBJ1-1, with D maybe TRBD1 (5 bases). Germline V gene data show CDR1 as PRHDT and CDR2 as FYEKMQ (reference sequence). The CDR3 spans 15 residues. V lost 0 bases to trimming and J lost 0 bases, with 8 bases between them. Here the CDR3 reads CASSLGRQLNTEAFF. The CDR3 DNA follows: TGTGCCAGCAGCTTAGGCCGACAGTTGAACACTGAAGCTTTCTTT.

The chain combines TRBV12-3 or TRBV12-4 with TRBJ1-3, with D unresolved. This CDR3 spans 13 amino acids. V lost 6 bases and J 0 bases, leaving 6 bases between the germline ends. CDR3 in DNA: TGTGCCAGCAGACCTAGCTCTGGAAACACCATATATTTT. Translation gives CASRPSSGNTIYF.

V gene TRBV10-2 combines with J gene TRBJ1-2; 7 nucleotides align to TRBD1. Germline V gene sequence: CDR1 WSHSY, CDR2 SAAADI. The CDR3 has 15 amino acids. With V trimmed by 1 base and J by 1 base, 3 bases remained unmatched. In nucleotides, the CDR3 is TGCGCCAGCAGTGAGTTTGGGGACAGTAACTATGGCTACACCTTC. It yields the protein CASSEFGDSNYGYTF.

With respect to this clone: Because the CDR3's place on the DNA is in doubt, the DNA is left out and the CDR3 is given as listed by TCRdb. V and J are TRBV30 and TRBJ2-3; the table's D gene call, TRBD2, was not cross checked with the DNA. Counting both end residues, the CDR3 totals 15 amino acids. Germline loops: CDR1 GTSNPN, CDR2 SVGIG (reference sequence). The CDR3 loop is CACPGRGTSTDTQYF.

J is TRBJ2-2 and V is TRBV5-1; 11 positions agree with TRBD1. The CDR3 contains 14 residues. The J segment lost 6 bases and the V segment lost 7 bases, leaving 5 bases of the junction unmatched. Germline values: CDR1 SGHRS, CDR2 YFSETQ. The CDR3: CASLPGQGAGELFF. In DNA form, the CDR3 reads TGCGCCAGCCTTCCGGGACAGGGGGCCGGGGAGCTGTTTTTT.

The genes are TRBV5-4 and TRBJ2-3, with 9 bases aligning to TRBD2. The V segment lost 7 bases and the J segment 6 bases; nucleotides outside the gene matches: 15. Germline V gene sequence: CDR1 SGHNT, CDR2 YYREEE (reference sequence). The CDR3 has 16 amino acids. The CDR3 loop reads CASAPGGRAEGDTQYF. The CDR3 nucleotides read TGTGCCAGCGCGCCAGGCGGGAGGGCCGAGGGGGATACGCAGTATTTT.

The J gene is TRBJ1-2, the V gene TRBV10-2, with 10 bases matching TRBD1. The J segment lost 4 bases and the V segment lost 0 bases, leaving 2 bases of the junction unmatched. CDR3 length equals 15 residues. Germline values: CDR1 WSHSY, CDR2 SAAADI. The CDR3, as DNA: TGCGCCAGCAGTGAGTCATGGACAGGGGGCTATGGCTACACCTTC. Translating it yields CASSESWTGGYGYTF.

The rearrangement joins TRBV11-2 to TRBJ1-1, with D perhaps TRBD1 (6 bases). Trimming left V 1 base short and J 5 bases short, with 14 bases between. Germline V gene sequence: CDR1 SGHAT, CDR2 FQNNGV. CDR3 size: 15 residues. The CDR3 coding sequence is TGTGCCAGCAGCTTAGGTCCAGGGGCTTGGACTGAAGCTTTCTTT. Residues: CASSLGPGAWTEAFF.

The J gene is TRBJ2-1, the V gene TRBV5-4; D call uncertain. The CDR3 covers 15 residues. Trimming cost V 4 bases and J 0 bases, with 11 bases left between them. Germline CDR1 SGHNT, CDR2 YYREEE (reference sequence). The CDR3 nucleotides read TGTGCCAGCAGCCCTACATGGAGCTCCTACAATGAGCAGTTCTTC. Translation: CASSPTWSSYNEQFF.

The V and J genes are TRBV7-2 and TRBJ2-1, with TRBD2 identical over 13 bases. The J segment lost 7 bases and the V segment lost 2 bases, leaving 5 bases of the junction unmatched. Germline V gives CDR1 SGHTA, CDR2 FQGNSA. This CDR3 contains 16 residues. CDR3 nucleotides: TGTGCCAGCAGCTTAAGGACTAGCGGGAGCTGGAATGAGCAGTTCTTC. Its protein is CASSLRTSGSWNEQFF.

This chain links TRBV4-1 with TRBJ2-1, with TRBD2 identical over 11 bases. The V gene's germline CDR1 is MGHRA and CDR2 YSYEKL. The V gene end was trimmed by 1 base and the J gene end by 8 bases; junction bases not matched to a gene: 4. The CDR3 has 15 amino acids. DNA for the CDR3: TGCGCCAGCAGCCAAGGACTAGCGGGATTGGATGAGCAGTTCTTC. It yields the protein CASSQGLAGLDEQFF.